This TCR beta chain was captured by sequencing in a study of T cell responses to AZD1222 COVID-19 vaccine. Whole-study context: Analyses pooled second doses at about 4 or about 12 weeks.

A remark on this clone: Antigen unknown.

Study-level findings and limits: Baseline seropositivity occurred in only a handful of AZD1222 recipients. Clonal diversity was possibly underestimated; the donors were predominantly white British and more often female. Spike-wide vaccine-associated CD4 TCRs dominated at 160-218 and 743-854.

Profiling relied on immunoSEQ multiplex PCR, and the TCRdb table lists in-frame clones only, not all of them. The repertoire holds 150,000 to 200,000 clones, with 93% as singletons. Specimen: peripheral blood, collected on day 0 of AZD1222 vaccination. This TCR came from an adult in good health.

In nucleotides, the CDR3 is TGTGCCAGCAGTCCCCAAGGGAGTCCTCTCAAGGGTTCACCCCTCCACTTT. Translating it yields CASSPQGSPLKGSPLHF. The V gene is TRBV6-6, the J gene TRBJ1-6, with no clear D. The V and J ends lost 5 bases and 9 bases respectively, with 23 bases between them. This CDR3 is 17 amino acids long. Germline V gene data show CDR1 as MNHNY and CDR2 as SVGAGI (reference sequence).